This T cell receptor (beta chain) was found in a study of T cell responses to AZD1222 COVID-19 vaccine. Study-level information: Pooling of second doses given at about 4 or about 12 weeks was done.

Study-wide findings and caveats: A mostly white British donor set with more females was recruited, and clonal diversity was possibly underestimated. At baseline, seropositivity was found in only five or six AZD1222 recipients. There were repertoire samples only from the period after the peak T cell response.

Germline values: CDR1 SGHAT, CDR2 FQNNGV. V dropped 5 bases and J dropped 4; count of bases not matched to a gene: 8. The CDR3 length is 16 residues. Measured with immunoSEQ multiplex PCR; TCRdb has only the in-frame clones, and not every one. The data hold around 130,000 clones, with around 83% observed a single time. Concerning this clone itself: What it recognizes is unknown.

The chain carries TRBV11-2 and TRBJ2-1, with 10 bases identical to TRBD1. This TCR was recovered from an adult in good health. The starting material was peripheral blood, obtained on day 0 of AZD1222 vaccination. The CDR3 sequence is CASSPNDRGRYNEQFF. The CDR3 DNA reads as TGTGCCAGCAGCCCTAACGACAGGGGGCGATACAATGAGCAGTTCTTC.